This TCR beta chain is from a study of cytomegalovirus exposure and HLA in healthy donors. The study, taken as a whole, reports: The listing of fewer than 200 TCR beta chains classed them as cytomegalovirus-associated.

This clone came up once. Its antigen is not identified. The CDR3 is made up of 11 amino acids. CDR1 is DFQATT, CDR2 SNEGSKA, per germline (reference sequence). Between the trimmed V and J ends, which lost 4 bases and 7 bases, there was a span of 10 bases. Sequencing used immunoSEQ multiplex PCR; TCRdb keeps in-frame clones, though not all of them. The table has 110,000 to 150,000 clones, over 90% seen once. The receptor's source is a man younger than 35 in good health and CMV-seropositive. V gene TRBV20-1 combines with J gene TRBJ1-2; possible D gene TRBD1, 5 bases. The sample was PBMCs. CDR3 bases: TGCAGTGCTACAGGGTTGGGTGGCTACACCTTC. Amino acid sequence: CSATGLGGYTF.